What follows describes a single TCR beta chain. The data were produced by immunoSEQ multiplex PCR, yet TCRdb's version contains in-frame clones alone and is incomplete. This sample has nearly 500,000 clones; 76% occur once, and the top ten carry approximately 12%. The V gene's germline CDR1 is SGHRS and CDR2 YFSETQ. Germline trimming cut 5 bases from V and 1 base from J; bases unmatched to any gene: 5. This CDR3 spans 14 amino acids. The sample originates from a study of shared clonotypes between healthy human individuals. The sample consisted of PBMCs. The clonotype originates from a woman aged 40 to 49 in good health. Some clones in this sample may be carry-over from other donors' samples. The chain combines TRBV5-1 with TRBJ1-1; 7 bases match TRBD1. Written as DNA, the CDR3 is TGCGCCAGCAGATCACAGGGGCAGAACACTGAAGCTTTCTTT. It specifies CASRSQGQNTEAFF.